The sequence of this T cell receptor beta chain was determined in a study of T-cell reconstitution after alpha-beta-depleted transplantation in children. Unique molecular identifiers tagged the TCRbeta library. TCRdb re-called the PCR reads with MiXCR, one entry per CDR3 protein. The data contain approximately 350,000 distinct CDR3 sequences, 10% to 15% of them seen just once; the ten biggest clones take up about 4%. Trimming at V came to 5 bases and at J to 0 bases, leaving 9 bases not matched to a gene. Germline CDR1 is DFQATT and CDR2 is SNEGSKA (reference sequence). The CDR3 is 15 residues long. This clonotype was observed many times.

The source is a human donor who donated a stem cell graft to a child with Fanconi anemia. The sequences come from PBMCs, collected from the stem cell graft. This sequence joins TRBV20-1 and TRBJ2-7, with 8 bases that match TRBD2. The chain's CDR3 is CSAQVAGGSSYEQYF. As DNA, the CDR3 is TGCAGTGCTCAAGTGGCGGGGGGTAGCTCCTACGAGCAGTACTTC.